The present T cell receptor beta chain was sequenced within a study of T cells after yellow fever vaccination. This clonotype was observed a few times. Its specificity is not known. TCRdb called the 5' RACE reads again in MiXCR, with one record for every CDR3 protein. The sample lists 280,000 or so distinct CDR3 sequences; 8.5% to 10% were seen once. Overall study findings and caveats: The secondary response was weaker but peaked faster, day 5 versus 15. Among primary-vaccination clones, most reappeared after the booster, at almost 98% for CD4 and more than 85% for CD8. FACS-sorted repertoires could harbor abundant contaminating bulk-population clonotypes.

Trimming took off 0 bases at V and 0 bases at J, with 9 bases between the two ends. Germline assignment: CDR1 SGHDN and CDR2 FVKESK. The CDR3 totals 15 residues. Sample: CD4+ T cells sorted from PBMCs, taken 5 days after the yellow fever booster vaccination. The clonotype originates from a young man who received the YFV17D yellow fever vaccine. The chain recombines TRBV14 with TRBJ2-7; D unclear. CDR3 coding DNA: TGTGCCAGCAGCCAAGATCTTTGGAGCTCCTACGAGCAGTACTTC. Translation: CASSQDLWSSYEQYF. Supplemented by reference TRBV14 and TRBJ2-7, the full variable domain reads EAGVTQFPSHSVIEKGQTVTLRCDPISGHDNLYWYRRVMGKEIKFLLHFVKESKQDESGMPNNRFLAERTGGTYSTLKVQPAELEDSGVYFCASSQDLWSSYEQYFGPGTRLTVT.